The clone carrying this T cell receptor beta chain was observed many times. Its specificity is not known. These data belong to a study of cytomegalovirus exposure and HLA in healthy donors. Study-wide findings and caveats: Sequences of the TCR beta chain were said to predict the HLA-A and HLA-B alleles of most subjects accurately. A later analysis linked around 17,000 TCR beta sequences to HLA alleles at 0.05 false discovery rate.

PCR amplification relied on 60 Vbeta primers (plus 13 Jbeta primers). TCRdb keeps only in-frame clones here, not all; method: immunoSEQ multiplex PCR. The data hold just over 150,000 clones, with around 83% observed a single time. The ends were cut back, 4 bases at V and 8 bases at J, with 14 bases in the middle. This CDR3 has 13 amino acids. CDR1 is KGHSH and CDR2 is LQKENI in the germline V gene. The receptor comes from a man aged 45-65 years in good health and CMV-seropositive. The V gene is TRBV18, the J gene TRBJ1-1; D ambiguous. The source material was PBMCs. Here the CDR3 reads CASSLQPTVEAFF. For the CDR3, the DNA is TGTGCCAGCTCACTACAGCCAACGGTCGAAGCTTTCTTT.